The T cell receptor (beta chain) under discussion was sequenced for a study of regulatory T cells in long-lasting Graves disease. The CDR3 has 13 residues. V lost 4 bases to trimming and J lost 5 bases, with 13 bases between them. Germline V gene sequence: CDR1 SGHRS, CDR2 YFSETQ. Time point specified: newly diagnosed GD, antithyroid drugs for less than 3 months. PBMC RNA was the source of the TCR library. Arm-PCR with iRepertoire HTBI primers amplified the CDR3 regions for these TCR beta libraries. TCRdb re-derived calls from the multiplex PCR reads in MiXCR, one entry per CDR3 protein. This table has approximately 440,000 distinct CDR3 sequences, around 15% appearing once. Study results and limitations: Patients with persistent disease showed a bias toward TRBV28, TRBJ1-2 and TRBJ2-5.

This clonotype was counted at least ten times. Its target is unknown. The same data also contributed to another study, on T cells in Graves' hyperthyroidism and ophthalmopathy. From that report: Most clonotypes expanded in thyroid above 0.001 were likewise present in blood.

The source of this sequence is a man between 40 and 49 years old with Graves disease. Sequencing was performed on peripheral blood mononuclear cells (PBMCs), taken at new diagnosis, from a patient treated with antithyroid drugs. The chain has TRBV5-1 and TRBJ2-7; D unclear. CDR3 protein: CASSTGGSHEQYF. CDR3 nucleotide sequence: TGCGCCAGCAGCACGGGCGGCAGCCACGAGCAGTACTTC.